The T cell receptor beta chain described here comes from a study of T cell repertoires in cytomegalovirus infection. Notes on the study in general: There were HLA-C-restricted CMV-specific TCR beta clonotypes dominating the ex vivo response.

Between the trimmed V and J ends, which lost 4 bases and 4 bases, there was a span of 11 bases. Germline CDR1 is MNHEY and CDR2 is SVGAGI. The CDR3 contains 14 residues. Points on this clonotype: Its antigen is not identified.

Using its own MiXCR run on the reads, TCRdb lists one record per CDR3 protein. The sample contains around 100,000 distinct CDR3 sequences, about 30% of which appear only once. The TCR comes from a human donor in good health (CMV status not recorded). Some clones in this sample may be carry-over from other donors' samples. Sequenced material: CD8+ T cells from cultured PBMCs, taken from culture after CMV antigen stimulation. The J gene is TRBJ1-5, the V gene TRBV6-5; D unclear. The CDR3 nucleotides are TGTGCCAGCAGTTCGCAACCGACGAATCAGCCCCAGCATTTT. Protein sequence: CASSSQPTNQPQHF.